This passage covers 32 T cell receptor beta chains from one sample sequenced in a study of vaccination and CD4 T cells after COVID-19. The Oncomine TCR Beta short-read assay sequenced DNA from cultured CD4+ T cells. TCRdb analysed the PCR reads with MiXCR anew, one entry per CDR3 protein. Of about 18,000 distinct CDR3 sequences listed, less than 65% are singletons. The treatment: roughly ten-day PBMC culture with coronavirus spike peptide pools or control peptides (ViraFEST assay). These receptors have no identified antigens. The sample comprised CD4+ T cells from blood, cultured in vitro. The receptors originated from a human donor who had recovered from COVID-19.

The chain links TRBV20-1 to TRBJ2-1, with D perhaps TRBD2 (6 bases). The germline V and J ends were trimmed by 5 bases and 3 bases, with 14 bases remaining between them. Germline lookup yields CDR1 DFQATT and CDR2 SNEGSKA (reference sequence). The CDR3 is made up of 14 amino acids. This CDR3 reads CSALSWRDYNEQFF. The CDR3 nucleotides are TGCAGTGCTCTCTCTTGGAGGGACTACAATGAGCAGTTCTTC.

V is TRBV20-1 and J is TRBJ2-7; 11 nucleotides match TRBD2. The junction had 8 bases not matched to a gene; V was cut back by 6 bases and J by 7 bases. Germline-derived CDR1 and CDR2 are DFQATT and SNEGSKA (reference sequence). This CDR3 has 13 residues. The CDR3 sequence is CSAIAGGPREQYF. CDR3 DNA sequence: TGCAGTGCCATAGCGGGAGGGCCTAGGGAGCAGTACTTC.

There are a few counts of this clonotype. This chain connects TRBV7-8 to TRBJ2-7; 11 bases agree with TRBD2. Trimming removed 1 base from V and 0 bases from J; junction bases left unmatched: 5. Germline values: CDR1 SGHVS, CDR2 FQNEAQ. The CDR3 is 17 residues long. In DNA form, the CDR3 reads TGTGCCAGCAGCTTAGACTTTAGCGGGAGGGCCTCCTACGAGCAGTACTTC. As protein: CASSLDFSGRASYEQYF.

The V call is TRBV7-2, the J call TRBJ1-4; D unclear. V shed 1 base and J shed 8 bases, with 11 bases lying between them. This CDR3 contains 14 residues. Germline values: CDR1 SGHTA, CDR2 FQGNSA. The CDR3 coding sequence is TGTGCCAGCAGCTTAGTTCGCGGGTCCGAAAAACTGTTTTTT. Protein product: CASSLVRGSEKLFF.

The rearrangement joins TRBV12-3 or TRBV12-4 to TRBJ1-6; the D is unclear. The CDR3 length is 17 residues. Trimming stripped 3 bases from V and 0 bases from J, with 12 bases between. CDR3 region: CASSFLGLSSYNSPLHF. The CDR3, as DNA: TGTGCCAGCAGTTTCCTGGGGTTGAGCTCCTATAATTCACCCCTCCACTTT.

This clonotype was seen more than once but under ten times. V usage is TRBV2 and J usage is TRBJ1-6, with 10 nucleotides matching TRBD1. The CDR3 loop spans 14 amino acids. V lost 6 bases and J lost 9; bases outside the gene matches: 5. Germline V CDR1 and CDR2: SNHLY, FYNNEI. The CDR3 reads CASRPGTGVSPLHF. CDR3 sequence (DNA): TGTGCCAGCAGGCCCGGGACAGGGGTTTCACCCCTCCACTTT.

The rearrangement uses TRBV28 and TRBJ1-5; D is uncertain. Germline CDR1 is MDHEN and CDR2 is SYDVKM. The V gene lost 4 bases and the J gene lost 7 bases, with 14 bases spanning the gap. The CDR3 length is 14 residues. CDR3 region: CASSSPAASQPQHF. CDR3 in DNA: TGTGCCAGCAGTTCGCCAGCCGCCTCCCAGCCCCAGCATTTT. The full variable domain, completed using reference TRBV28 and TRBJ1-5, is DVKVTQSSRYLVKRTGEKVFLECVQDMDHENMFWYRQDPGLGLRLIYFSYDVKMKEKGDIPEGYSVSREKKERFSLILESASTNQTSMYLCASSSPAASQPQHFGDGTRLSIL.

J is TRBJ1-5 and V is TRBV7-8; D uncertain. The CDR3 is 13 amino acids. The germline V gene has CDR1 SGHVS and CDR2 FQNEAQ. V was pared by 5 bases and J by 4 bases, with 9 bases between. The CDR3 nucleotides are TGTGCCAGCAGCAAGCAGGAAAATCAGCCCCAGCATTTT. Protein sequence: CASSKQENQPQHF. The variable domain in full, completed from reference TRBV7-8 and TRBJ1-5, reads GAGVSQSPRYKVAKRGQDVALRCDPISGHVSLFWYQQALGQGPEFLTYFQNEAQLDKSGLPSDRFFAERPEGSVSTLKIQRTQQEDSAVYLCASSKQENQPQHFGDGTRLSIL.

The chain combines TRBV20-1 with TRBJ1-1; no definite D call. Looked up from germline, CDR1 is DFQATT and CDR2 is SNEGSKA (reference sequence). Trimming left V 6 bases short and J 5 bases short, with 19 bases between. The CDR3 has 14 amino acids. CDR3 nucleotides: TGCAGTGCAGTCCGACCGACGGGTGGTACTGAAGCTTTCTTT. Protein: CSAVRPTGGTEAFF.

The chain links TRBV20-1 to TRBJ1-4; D possibly corresponds to TRBD1 (6 bases). CDR3 length equals 14 residues. Looked up from germline, CDR1 is DFQATT and CDR2 is SNEGSKA (reference sequence). V lost 1 base and J 8 bases, leaving 14 bases between the germline ends. The CDR3 DNA reads as TGCAGTGCTAGAGTCGGCGGGGGCGCGGAAAAACTGTTTTTT. Its protein is CSARVGGGAEKLFF.

The chain uses TRBV10-1 and TRBJ2-6, with 10 bases aligning to TRBD1. Germline assignment: CDR1 WNHNN and CDR2 SYGVQD (reference sequence). The CDR3 is 17 residues long. V lost 11 bases to trimming and J lost 0 bases; unmatched junction nucleotides: 10. The CDR3 DNA follows: TGCGCCGGTCGGTCCGGGACAGGGGCCTCTGGGGCCAACGTCCTGACTTTC. This sequence encodes CAGRSGTGASGANVLTF.

The chain recombines TRBV6-2 or TRBV6-3 with TRBJ1-2; D unresolved. Germline lookup yields CDR1 MNHEY and CDR2 SVGEGT. The CDR3 contains 16 residues. V gave up 5 bases and J gave up 4 bases, with 20 bases separating them. CDR3 region: CASSLSVPGAGYGYTF. In DNA form, the CDR3 reads TGTGCCAGCAGTCTATCTGTTCCCGGCGCGGGCTATGGCTACACCTTC.

The CDR3 loop is CSAPLNTEAFF. CDR3 nucleotide sequence: TGCAGTGCCCCCTTGAACACTGAAGCTTTCTTT. The chain combines TRBV20-1 with TRBJ1-1, with D hard to call. The V and J ends lost 6 bases and 0 bases respectively, with 5 bases between them. CDR3 length: 11 amino acids. Per germline, CDR1 DFQATT and CDR2 SNEGSKA (reference sequence).

This chain uses TRBV20-1 with TRBJ1-1; 11 bases align to TRBD1. V lost 6 bases to trimming and J lost 4 bases; unmatched junction nucleotides: 13. The germline V gene has CDR1 DFQATT and CDR2 SNEGSKA (reference sequence). The CDR3 sequence is 16 residues long. In DNA, the CDR3 is TGCAGTGCGCGTCCGGGACAGGGGGAATGGGTCACTGAAGCTTTCTTT. This encodes CSARPGQGEWVTEAFF.

This chain uses TRBV5-1 with TRBJ2-3, with TRBD2 matching 11 bases. Germline assignment: CDR1 SGHRS and CDR2 YFSETQ. Unmatched junction bases numbered 6, after V lost 4 bases and J lost 2 bases. The CDR3 has 16 residues. Here the CDR3 reads CASSHGTSGNTDTQYF. CDR3 DNA: TGCGCCAGCAGCCACGGGACTAGCGGAAACACAGATACGCAGTATTTT.

This clonotype was seen a few times. The genes are TRBV6-1 and TRBJ1-2; TRBD1 matches 9 bases. Trimming took 8 bases from V and 2 from J; bases not matched to a gene: 9. The CDR3 is 15 residues long. Germline CDR1 reads MNHNS; CDR2 reads SASEGT. CDR3 protein: CASGQTGTGNYGYTF. CDR3 in DNA: TGTGCCAGCGGCCAGACAGGGACAGGGAACTATGGCTACACCTTC.

The V and J genes are TRBV2 and TRBJ1-1; 7 bases line up with TRBD1. The CDR3 contains 13 residues. The junction had 5 bases not matched to a gene; V was cut back by 10 bases and J by 0 bases. Germline values: CDR1 SNHLY, CDR2 FYNNEI. CDR3 coding DNA: TGTGCCACTTCGACAGGGCTGAACACTGAAGCTTTCTTT. This gives the protein CATSTGLNTEAFF.

The chain joins TRBV5-1 to TRBJ1-1, with 9 nucleotides matching TRBD1. The V gene's germline CDR1 is SGHRS and CDR2 YFSETQ. V gave up 4 bases and J gave up 8 bases; unmatched junction bases: 12. This CDR3 is built from 15 residues. The CDR3 region is CASSRSGTGKKEAFF. In DNA form, the CDR3 reads TGCGCCAGCAGCCGTTCCGGGACAGGGAAGAAGGAAGCTTTCTTT.

The rearrangement joins TRBV6-1 to TRBJ1-5, with TRBD1 identical over 9 bases. Germline values: CDR1 MNHNS, CDR2 SASEGT. This CDR3 has 14 amino acids. V shed 6 bases, J shed 3 bases, and the junction held 3 bases outside the gene matches. CDR3 region: CASSRDRVNQPQHF. As DNA, the CDR3 is TGTGCCAGCAGCCGGGACAGGGTCAATCAGCCCCAGCATTTT.

The gene calls are TRBV6-1 and TRBJ1-1; TRBD1 agrees at 8 bases. J was trimmed by 3 bases and V by 7 bases; bases with no gene match: 4. The CDR3 consists of 13 residues. Germline V CDR1 and CDR2: MNHNS, SASEGT. The chain's CDR3 is CASTRQGYTEAFF. CDR3 nucleotide sequence: TGTGCCAGCACCAGACAGGGGTACACTGAAGCTTTCTTT.

V and J are TRBV6-5 and TRBJ1-5; TRBD1 agrees at 7 bases. Per the germline V gene, CDR1 is MNHEY and CDR2 is SVGAGI. V gave up 4 bases and J gave up 9 bases; unmatched junction bases: 9. This CDR3 is 14 amino acids long. The CDR3 region has the DNA TGTGCCAGCAGTTCTCGGACAGGATTCGCGCCCCAGCATTTT. Protein: CASSSRTGFAPQHF.

CDR3 sequence: CASSLAGSSYNEQFF. The DNA of the CDR3 is TGTGCCAGCAGCTTGGCGGGGAGCTCCTACAATGAGCAGTTCTTC. This chain connects TRBV11-2 to TRBJ2-1; tentatively, D is TRBD2 (6 bases). The V gene's germline CDR1 is SGHAT and CDR2 FQNNGV. The CDR3 runs to 15 residues. Deletions cut 3 bases from V and 0 bases from J, with 9 bases between.

The chain recombines TRBV20-1 with TRBJ2-5; D is undetermined. The CDR3 contains 13 residues. Per the germline V gene, CDR1 is DFQATT and CDR2 is SNEGSKA (reference sequence). The germline V and J ends were trimmed by 3 bases and 4 bases, with 12 bases remaining between them. CDR3 amino acids: CSASYYGRETQYF. CDR3 nucleotide sequence: TGCAGTGCTAGCTACTACGGCAGAGAGACCCAGTACTTC.

The rearrangement uses TRBV7-2 and TRBJ2-7; 7 bases are shared with TRBD2. Germline V gene data show CDR1 as SGHTA and CDR2 as FQGNSA. This CDR3 is 13 amino acids long. With 4 bases clipped from V and 2 bases from J, the junction kept 2 bases outside the gene matches. Written as DNA, the CDR3 is TGTGCCAGCAGCTCAAGCGGGGCCTACGAGCAGTACTTC. Translating it yields CASSSSGAYEQYF.

This clonotype has just one count. This chain connects TRBV21-1 to TRBJ1-3. TRBV21-1 is a pseudogene segment. The length of the CDR3 is 17 residues. CDR3 in amino acids: CASSKVEEKGSGNTIYF. DNA of the CDR3: TGTGCCAGCAGCAAAGTCGAGGAAAAGGGCTCTGGAAACACCATATATTTT.

The rearrangement links TRBV28 to TRBJ1-2; 12 positions match TRBD1. Looked up from germline, CDR1 is MDHEN and CDR2 is SYDVKM. The CDR3 runs 16 residues. The V and J ends lost 3 bases and 5 bases, in that order; junction bases with no gene match: 7. The CDR3 here is CASSFSSGQGAYGYTF. The CDR3 coding sequence is TGTGCCAGCAGTTTTAGCTCGGGACAGGGGGCGTATGGCTACACCTTC.

This chain uses TRBV28 with TRBJ2-1; D unresolved. The CDR3 extends over 12 amino acids. CDR1 is MDHEN and CDR2 is SYDVKM in the germline V gene. Trimming removed 7 bases from V and 9 bases from J, with 13 bases in between. In DNA form, the CDR3 reads TGTGCCAGCACCCAGTTTCTCGGTGAGCAGTTCTTC. Protein: CASTQFLGEQFF. The whole variable domain, filled in from reference TRBV28 and TRBJ2-1, reads DVKVTQSSRYLVKRTGEKVFLECVQDMDHENMFWYRQDPGLGLRLIYFSYDVKMKEKGDIPEGYSVSREKKERFSLILESASTNQTSMYLCASTQFLGEQFFGPGTRLTVL.

The chain combines TRBV28 with TRBJ2-3, with 8 bases fitting TRBD2. This CDR3 contains 18 residues. Germline assignment: CDR1 MDHEN and CDR2 SYDVKM. J lost 5 bases, V lost 6 bases, and 19 bases had no gene match. The CDR3 spells CASSPAGTSGPGGDTQYF. As DNA, the CDR3 is TGTGCCAGCAGCCCGGCGGGTACTAGCGGCCCTGGTGGAGATACGCAGTATTTT.

This chain joins TRBV2 and TRBJ2-7; D gene ambiguous. V was pared by 7 bases and J by 7 bases, with 11 bases between. This CDR3 comprises 11 residues. CDR1 SNHLY and CDR2 FYNNEI come from the germline V gene. The CDR3, as DNA: TGTGCCAGCACCGCGATGGGGGAGCAGTACTTC. Translated, it gives CASTAMGEQYF.

CDR3 nucleotides: TGTGCCACGGAAACAGGGATCGGCTACACCTTC. It codes for CATETGIGYTF. V gene TRBV10-3 combines with J gene TRBJ1-2; possibly TRBD1 for D (6 bases). The V gene's germline CDR1 is ENHRY and CDR2 SYGVKD. Trimming removed 10 bases at V and 8 bases at J, with 14 bases between. This CDR3 comprises 11 residues.

This chain connects TRBV29-1 to TRBJ2-7, with D possibly TRBD2 on 6 matching bases. The CDR3 has 11 amino acids. V was clipped by 3 bases and J by 7 bases, with 10 bases between them. Germline V lookup: CDR1 SQVTM, CDR2 ANQGSEA. CDR3 sequence: CSVEVEGEQYF. CDR3 bases: TGCAGCGTTGAGGTGGAGGGGGAGCAGTACTTC.

The chain links TRBV12-3 or TRBV12-4 to TRBJ2-1; 9 bases fit TRBD2. V trimming: 6 bases; J trimming: 7 bases; junction bases outside the gene matches: 7. This CDR3 region has 14 residues. CDR3 nucleotides: TGTGCCAGCAGCATAGGGCTAGCGGGGAATGAGCAGTTCTTC. Translation gives CASSIGLAGNEQFF.